These 19 T cell receptor beta chains were all obtained from the same sample, sequenced in a study of technical replicates of blood from a handful of donors. TCRdb's table, derived via immunoSEQ multiplex PCR, lists solely in-frame clones and lacks some. The sample includes 70,000 to 80,000 clones, 91% of them seen just once. The sequencing input was T cells isolated from PBMCs. The receptors shown here come from a human donor in good health. Some clones in this sample may be carry-over from other donors' samples.

This chain uses TRBV6-4 with TRBJ1-2, with TRBD1 as a possible D gene (6 bases). CDR3 size: 16 residues. Deletions cut 5 bases from V and 8 bases from J, with 24 bases between. Germline lookup yields CDR1 MRHNA and CDR2 SNTAGT. For the CDR3, the DNA is TGTGCCAGCAGTTCCGATAGTTGGACAGCTACCTTCGGCTACACCTTC. Protein sequence: CASSSDSWTATFGYTF.

The rearrangement links TRBV25-1 to TRBJ2-5, with TRBD2 identical over 7 bases. This CDR3 is built from 14 residues. Germline V gene lookup returns CDR1 MGHDK and CDR2 SYGVNS. Trimming removed 7 bases from V and 4 bases from J; junction bases left unmatched: 9. CDR3: CASTLRGEGETQYF. In nucleotides, the CDR3 is TGTGCCAGCACCCTTCGGGGGGAAGGAGAGACCCAGTACTTC.

The J gene is TRBJ1-1, the V gene TRBV5-6; 8 nucleotides align to TRBD1. The CDR3 extends over 14 amino acids. Germline V gene lookup returns CDR1 SGHDT and CDR2 YYEEEE. Trimming took 6 bases from V and 10 from J; bases not matched to a gene: 14. The chain's CDR3 is CASTLGQGAFLAFF. As DNA, the CDR3 is TGTGCCAGCACCCTGGGGCAGGGGGCGTTTCTAGCTTTCTTT.

The chain uses TRBV28 and TRBJ1-4; no clear D. With 2 bases removed from V and 8 bases from J, the gap between germline ends came to 15 bases. Germline V lookup: CDR1 MDHEN, CDR2 SYDVKM. The CDR3 spans 15 residues. The CDR3 DNA is TGTGCCAGCAGTTTAGTCGGGGAGGTTGAAGAAAAACTGTTTTTT. This gives the protein CASSLVGEVEEKLFF.

In this sample, this clone turned up once. The chain combines TRBV6-1 with TRBJ2-1; D perhaps matches TRBD2 (7 bases). Trimming removed 5 bases from V and 7 bases from J, with 18 bases in between. CDR1 and CDR2 from the germline V gene are MNHNS and SASEGT. The CDR3 runs to 15 residues. The CDR3 spells CASSLGGGLINEQFF. CDR3 coding DNA: TGTGCCAGCAGTTTGGGCGGGGGCCTTATAAATGAGCAGTTCTTC.

V usage is TRBV19 and J usage is TRBJ2-7, with D tentatively TRBD1 (6 bases). CDR3 size: 15 residues. The V end lost 5 bases, the J end lost 5 bases, and 19 bases lay between the germline ends. Germline V gives CDR1 LNHDA, CDR2 SQIVND (reference sequence). CDR3 bases: TGTGCCAGTAGTCCCGGACAGTCCGAATTGGACGAGCAGTACTTC. It encodes CASSPGQSELDEQYF.

This clone appeared once. The chain employs TRBV5-1 and TRBJ2-7, with D perhaps matching TRBD1 (6 bases). V was pared by 2 bases and J by 0 bases, with 21 bases between. The CDR3 has 18 amino acids. Germline V CDR1 and CDR2: SGHRS, YFSETQ. The CDR3 sequence: CASSFGRGLAPSSYEQYF. DNA for the CDR3: TGCGCCAGCAGCTTCGGCAGGGGATTAGCGCCGAGCTCCTACGAGCAGTACTTC.

V is TRBV11-2 and J is TRBJ1-4, with D perhaps TRBD1 (6 bases). Germline CDR1 is SGHAT and CDR2 is FQNNGV. V dropped 1 base and J dropped 3 bases, with 6 bases sitting between them. The CDR3 is 14 residues long. Here the CDR3 reads CASSLGTANEKLFF. As DNA, the CDR3 is TGTGCCAGCAGCTTAGGGACAGCTAATGAAAAACTGTTTTTT. Looking up the rest from reference TRBV11-2 and TRBJ1-4 gives the full variable domain: EAGVAQSPRYKIIEKRQSVAFWCNPISGHATLYWYQQILGQGPKLLIQFQNNGVVDDSQLPKDRFSAERLKGVDSTLKIQPAKLEDSAVYLCASSLGTANEKLFFGSGTQLSVL.

The genes are TRBV15 and TRBJ2-1, with TRBD2 matching 8 bases. The CDR3 runs to 15 residues. V lost 3 bases and J lost 7; bases outside the gene matches: 8. Germline CDR1 is LNHNV and CDR2 is YYDKDF (reference sequence). The CDR3 coding sequence is TGTGCCACCAGCAGGTCGGGACTAGAGGGTAATGAGCAGTTCTTC. Translation gives CATSRSGLEGNEQFF.

V is TRBV30 and J is TRBJ2-3; TRBD2 might be the D (7 bases). V lost 5 bases to trimming and J lost 4 bases, with 16 bases between them. Looked up from germline, CDR1 is GTSNPN and CDR2 is SVGIG (reference sequence). This CDR3 has 14 residues. CDR3 residues: CAWATGGLADTQYF. CDR3 nucleotide sequence: TGTGCCTGGGCGACGGGGGGCTTGGCAGATACGCAGTATTTT.

The chain joins TRBV15 to TRBJ2-5; D possibly corresponds to TRBD2 (6 bases). The CDR3 contains 13 residues. Trimming left V 3 bases short and J 2 bases short, with 7 bases between. CDR1 is LNHNV, CDR2 YYDKDF, per germline (reference sequence). CDR3 nucleotide sequence: TGTGCCACCAGCAGCGGGACTCAAGAGACCCAGTACTTC. Translation gives CATSSGTQETQYF. Complete variable domain (other parts from reference TRBV15 and TRBJ2-5): DAMVIQNPRYQVTQFGKPVTLSCSQTLNHNVMYWYQQKSSQAPKLLFHYYDKDFNNEADTPDNFQSRRPNTSFCFLDIRSPGLGDTAMYLCATSSGTQETQYFGPGTRLLVL.

The rearrangement joins TRBV9 to TRBJ2-6; D gene unclear. The CDR3 consists of 17 residues. V was trimmed by 4 bases and J by 0 bases, leaving 14 bases between them. Germline values: CDR1 SGDLS, CDR2 YYNGEE. The CDR3 sequence: CASSPQQLSSGANVLTF. The CDR3 DNA follows: TGTGCCAGCAGCCCACAGCAGCTAAGCTCTGGGGCCAACGTCCTGACTTTC.

This clone showed up just once. This chain links TRBV2 with TRBJ2-3, with 14 bases identical to TRBD2. Germline V lookup: CDR1 SNHLY, CDR2 FYNNEI. V shed 6 bases, J shed 8 bases, and the junction held 4 bases outside the gene matches. CDR3 size: 14 residues. CDR3 sequence reads: CASRGLAGARTQYF. The CDR3 region has the DNA TGTGCCAGCAGGGGACTAGCGGGAGCTCGTACGCAGTATTTT.

The chain employs TRBV10-3 and TRBJ1-5, with D possibly being TRBD1 (6 bases). Germline V gives CDR1 ENHRY, CDR2 SYGVKD. Trimming pared 6 bases from V and 7 bases from J, leaving 19 bases between. The CDR3 has 15 residues. CDR3 coding DNA: TGTGCCATCAGCAGTACAGGGAGCAATAGCCAGCCCCAGCATTTT. Encoded protein: CAISSTGSNSQPQHF.

J is TRBJ1-3 and V is TRBV11-2, with D unresolved. This CDR3 contains 16 residues. Trimming stripped 4 bases from V and 0 bases from J, with 13 bases between. CDR1 and CDR2 from the germline V gene are SGHAT and FQNNGV. The CDR3 nucleotides read TGTGCCAGCAGCTCGTTGACTTGGAGCTCTGGAAACACCATATATTTT. It encodes CASSSLTWSSGNTIYF.

This CDR3 reads CAWNQGALMNTGELFF. The CDR3 nucleotides read TGTGCCTGGAACCAGGGGGCGTTGATGAACACCGGGGAGCTGTTTTTT. The rearrangement uses TRBV30 and TRBJ2-2; 8 nucleotides agree with TRBD1. Trimming took 4 bases from V and 1 from J; bases not matched to a gene: 8. The CDR3 length is 16 residues. Germline CDR1 is GTSNPN and CDR2 is SVGIG (reference sequence).

This clone was recorded once. The genes are TRBV4-1 and TRBJ2-1; 9 positions agree with TRBD2. Trimming removed 3 bases from V and 8 bases from J; junction bases left unmatched: 11. The germline gives CDR1 MGHRA, CDR2 YSYEKL. The CDR3 covers 16 residues. CDR3 DNA: TGCGCCAGCAGCCATACCGGGACTAGCATAGGCGATGAGCAGTTCTTC. Protein product: CASSHTGTSIGDEQFF.

The rearrangement uses TRBV7-8 and TRBJ2-7; D gene unclear. V was cut by 1 base and J by 4 bases, with 8 bases left in between. This CDR3 has 13 amino acids. Germline V CDR1 and CDR2: SGHVS, FQNEAQ. The CDR3 is CASSLGSVYEQYF. Here the CDR3 DNA reads TGTGCCAGCAGCTTAGGATCGGTTTACGAGCAGTACTTC.

DNA of the CDR3: TGTGCCTGGAGACTCGGAGGAGGGCATGAGCAGTTCTTC. This gives the protein CAWRLGGGHEQFF. V usage is TRBV30 and J usage is TRBJ2-1; a weak D match, TRBD2 (6 bases). The germline V gene has CDR1 GTSNPN and CDR2 SVGIG (reference sequence). The germline V and J ends were trimmed by 3 bases and 8 bases, with 14 bases remaining between them. This CDR3 has 13 amino acids.